A single sample is the source of the 19 T cell receptor beta chains below, sequenced in a study of cytomegalovirus exposure and HLA in healthy donors. 13 Jbeta primers and 60 Vbeta primers were used for the PCR. Clones were sequenced by immunoSEQ multiplex PCR, and TCRdb holds only the in-frame ones, with some missing. The sample lists tens of thousands of clones, about two thirds occurring once. The sample comprised PBMCs. These receptors were taken from a woman between 45 and 60 years old in good health and CMV-seropositive.

This chain joins TRBV30 and TRBJ1-1, with 7 bases aligning to TRBD1. The CDR3 runs 15 residues. Unmatched junction bases numbered 9, after V lost 5 bases and J lost 0 bases. The germline gives CDR1 GTSNPN, CDR2 SVGIG (reference sequence). CDR3 in amino acids: CAWGAGGNMNTEAFF. The DNA of the CDR3 is TGTGCCTGGGGGGCAGGGGGGAATATGAACACTGAAGCTTTCTTT.

The V gene is TRBV11-2, the J gene TRBJ2-3; D possibly corresponds to TRBD1 (5 bases). CDR3 size: 13 residues. The germline V gene has CDR1 SGHAT and CDR2 FQNNGV. Deletions cut 2 bases from V and 4 bases from J, with 7 bases between. The CDR3 region has the DNA TGTGCCAGCAGCTTAATCAGGGCAGATACGCAGTATTTT. It encodes CASSLIRADTQYF.

The gene calls are TRBV6-4 and TRBJ2-2; 11 nucleotides match TRBD1. CDR3 length: 14 amino acids. Losses at the gene ends were 6 bases for V and 6 bases for J; bases not matched to a gene: 3. Germline CDR1 and CDR2: MRHNA and SNTAGT. CDR3 coding DNA: TGTGCCAGCAGAGGACAGGGGGCATCCGGGGAGCTGTTTTTT. Residues: CASRGQGASGELFF.

The V and J genes are TRBV5-1 and TRBJ1-1, with TRBD1 as a possible D gene (5 bases). V was shortened by 0 bases and J by 2 bases, with 11 bases between the two germline ends. CDR3 length equals 15 residues. CDR1 SGHRS and CDR2 YFSETQ come from the germline V gene. The CDR3 coding sequence is TGCGCCAGCAGCTTGGTGGGGGGGGGTAACACTGAAGCTTTCTTT. Protein product: CASSLVGGGNTEAFF. Drawing the rest from reference TRBV5-1 and TRBJ1-1, the complete variable domain is KAGVTQTPRYLIKTRGQQVTLSCSPISGHRSVSWYQQTPGQGLQFLFEYFSETQRNKGNFPGRFSGRQFSNSRSEMNVSTLELGDSALYLCASSLVGGGNTEAFFGQGTRLTVV.

The chain joins TRBV27 to TRBJ1-3; 10 bases line up with TRBD1. Germline V gene sequence: CDR1 MNHEY, CDR2 SMNVEV (reference sequence). J gave up 9 bases and V 6 bases, and 8 bases lay outside the gene matches. The CDR3 runs to 14 residues. Written as DNA, the CDR3 is TGTGCCAGCAGATCCGGGACAGGGGAAGGCACCATATATTTT. It is translated as CASRSGTGEGTIYF.

The chain has TRBV9 and TRBJ2-1; the match to TRBD2 covers 8 bases. CDR1 is SGDLS, CDR2 YYNGEE, per germline. The J segment lost 9 bases and the V segment lost 2 bases, leaving 10 bases of the junction unmatched. The CDR3 has 15 residues. CDR3 nucleotides: TGTGCCAGCAGCGTCAGCGGGGGAGAGGGGACTGAGCAGTTCTTC. The encoded protein is CASSVSGGEGTEQFF. The variable domain in full, completed from reference TRBV9 and TRBJ2-1, reads DSGVTQTPKHLITATGQRVTLRCSPRSGDLSVYWYQQSLDQGLQFLIQYYNGEERAKGNILERFSAQQFPDLHSELNLSSLELGDSALYFCASSVSGGEGTEQFFGPGTRLTVL.

This chain connects TRBV9 to TRBJ2-3, with 14 bases aligning to TRBD2. The J segment lost 2 bases and the V segment lost 5 bases, leaving 7 bases of the junction unmatched. The CDR3 totals 17 residues. Germline V gives CDR1 SGDLS, CDR2 YYNGEE. CDR3 coding DNA: TGTGCCAGCAGACCGGGACTAGCGGGGGCCTACACAGATACGCAGTATTTT. This encodes CASRPGLAGAYTDTQYF.

The chain joins TRBV7-6 to TRBJ2-1; the D gene is possibly TRBD2 (7 bases). Germline V lookup: CDR1 SGHVS, CDR2 FNYEAQ. V lost 0 bases, J lost 9 bases, and 24 bases lay in between. This CDR3 is 18 amino acids long. CDR3 sequence: CASSLAQGGGPVQGEQFF. CDR3 nucleotides: TGTGCCAGCAGCTTAGCCCAAGGGGGGGGGCCGGTTCAAGGTGAGCAGTTCTTC.

V usage is TRBV27 and J usage is TRBJ1-5; D call uncertain. In germline, CDR1 is MNHEY, CDR2 SMNVEV (reference sequence). The length of the CDR3 is 13 residues. Trimming took off 5 bases at V and 0 bases at J, with 5 bases between the two ends. CDR3 DNA: TGTGCCAGCAGTGACTTTAGCAATCAGCCCCAGCATTTT. Translation: CASSDFSNQPQHF.

V usage is TRBV5-1 and J usage is TRBJ2-4; 11 bases map to TRBD2. The CDR3 runs to 13 residues. Trimming removed 4 bases from V and 6 bases from J; junction bases left unmatched: 0. Germline V lookup: CDR1 SGHRS, CDR2 YFSETQ. The CDR3 spells CASSTSGGNIQYF. CDR3 DNA: TGCGCCAGCAGCACTAGCGGGGGAAACATTCAGTACTTC.

This sequence joins TRBV7-3 and TRBJ2-2; no reliable D call. CDR3 length: 12 amino acids. V shed 5 bases and J shed 8 bases, with 9 bases lying between them. Germline values: CDR1 SGHTA, CDR2 FQGTGA. The CDR3 loop reads CASSVLMGELFF. The CDR3 nucleotides read TGTGCCAGCAGCGTCCTTATGGGGGAGCTGTTTTTT.

The chain links TRBV5-1 to TRBJ2-3; TRBD2 might be the D (6 bases). V was trimmed by 3 bases and J by 2 bases, leaving 16 bases between them. CDR1 is SGHRS, CDR2 YFSETQ, per germline. This CDR3 is 16 amino acids long. The CDR3 bases are TGCGCCAGCAGCTGGAGGCGACTAGGAGACACAGATACGCAGTATTTT. This translates into CASSWRRLGDTDTQYF.

V and J are TRBV7-2 and TRBJ2-5, with 7 bases fitting TRBD2. V shed 1 base, J shed 2 bases, and the junction held 10 bases outside the gene matches. CDR1 is SGHTA, CDR2 FQGNSA, per germline. This CDR3 is 17 amino acids long. CDR3 sequence (DNA): TGTGCCAGCAGCTTAGTTCGTACGGCTAGCGGACAAGAGACCCAGTACTTC. Its translation is CASSLVRTASGQETQYF.

This chain joins TRBV7-7 and TRBJ2-3; 7 bases map to TRBD2. V shed 2 bases, J shed 1 base, and the junction held 0 bases outside the gene matches. CDR1 and CDR2 from the germline V gene are SSHAT and FNYEAQ (reference sequence). This CDR3 region has 14 residues. As DNA, the CDR3 is TGTGCCAGCAGCTTAACTAGCGGCACAGATACGCAGTATTTT. Encoded protein: CASSLTSGTDTQYF.

The chain employs TRBV9 and TRBJ2-1; possible D gene TRBD2, 5 bases. CDR3 size: 14 residues. CDR1 is SGDLS and CDR2 is YYNGEE in the germline V gene. Trimming pared 7 bases from V and 5 bases from J, leaving 16 bases between. The CDR3 region has the DNA TGTGCCAGCTCAACTAGGCCGGTAAACAATGAGCAGTTCTTC. Translating gives CASSTRPVNNEQFF.

The J gene is TRBJ1-6, the V gene TRBV19, with D unclear. Germline CDR1 LNHDA, CDR2 SQIVND (reference sequence). V was trimmed by 3 bases and J by 9 bases, leaving 21 bases between them. The CDR3 extends over 17 amino acids. CDR3 nucleotide sequence: TGTGCCAGTAGTATCTTCAATCCAACCGAACAAACTTCACCCCTCCACTTT. Residues: CASSIFNPTEQTSPLHF.

This clone was recorded only once. The rearrangement uses TRBV28 and TRBJ1-2; TRBD1 might be the D (5 bases). Trimming left V 6 bases short and J 3 bases short, with 14 bases between. Germline V lookup: CDR1 MDHEN, CDR2 SYDVKM. This CDR3 contains 14 residues. The CDR3 region has the DNA TGTGCCAGCAGGCTTGAAGGGGCCGACTATGGCTACACCTTC. As protein: CASRLEGADYGYTF.

The chain recombines TRBV10-3 with TRBJ2-2; TRBD2 matches 9 bases. The V segment lost 0 bases and the J segment 4 bases; nucleotides outside the gene matches: 6. The V gene's germline CDR1 is ENHRY and CDR2 SYGVKD. The CDR3 is 17 residues long. CDR3 nucleotides: TGTGCCATCAGTGAGTCTAGCGGGGGCGTTAGCACCGGGGAGCTGTTTTTT. This sequence encodes CAISESSGGVSTGELFF.

This chain connects TRBV29-1 to TRBJ2-5; perhaps TRBD2 as D (6 bases). Trimming removed 6 bases at V and 5 bases at J, with 19 bases between. CDR1 and CDR2 from the germline V gene are SQVTM and ANQGSEA. The CDR3 length is 14 residues. CDR3 sequence reads: CSVQRGGLGETQYF. The DNA of the CDR3 is TGCAGCGTCCAGCGTGGGGGGTTAGGGGAGACCCAGTACTTC.